What follows describes a single TCR beta chain. This entry comes from a study of TIL therapy for anti-PD-1-resistant metastatic lung cancer. Background on the study: Tumors had a median PD-L1 proportion score of 4.5% to 7%. Half of patients were current or former smokers.

As to time point: pre-treatment sample, taken before nivolumab and TIL therapy. Patients were adults with stage 4 NSCLC. The immunoSEQ assay was v3. Clones were read by immunoSEQ multiplex PCR, and TCRdb kept only the in-frame ones, dropping some. The sample holds 36,000 or so clones; roughly 80% are singletons and the top ten take approximately 6%. CDR1 is MDHEN, CDR2 SYDVKM, per germline. The V segment lost 5 bases and the J segment 4 bases; nucleotides outside the gene matches: 21. The CDR3 has 21 residues. The chain carries TRBV28 and TRBJ2-2; 11 nucleotides align to TRBD2. The sequence was collected from a person aged 25-80 years with non-small cell lung cancer. The input for sequencing was blood, taken at baseline. The CDR3 sequence: CASSPRTPTSGDALGTGELFF. The CDR3 DNA follows: TGTGCCAGCAGTCCGAGAACTCCGACTAGCGGGGACGCCTTGGGCACCGGGGAGCTGTTTTTT. The variable domain in full, with the rest retrieved from reference TRBV28 and TRBJ2-2, is DVKVTQSSRYLVKRTGEKVFLECVQDMDHENMFWYRQDPGLGLRLIYFSYDVKMKEKGDIPEGYSVSREKKERFSLILESASTNQTSMYLCASSPRTPTSGDALGTGELFFGEGSRLTVL.